A selection of T cell receptor beta chains follows, all from one sample in a study of read filtering for tumor transcriptome and immune sequencing. A single record per CDR3 protein comes from TCRdb applying MiXCR to the reads. The table lists some 46,000 distinct CDR3 sequences, about 20% of them singletons. The sequenced material came from a population of CD138-negative cells sorted from bone marrow. Receptors were obtained from a donor aged 40 or over with multiple myeloma. CDR3s include the opening cysteine and the closing phenylalanine or tryptophan. A D gene is named only where the DNA matches it firmly. Rows may omit the clone size; those that give it use once, few, many or a size class.

J,D,size,V,DNA,CDR3
TRBJ1-1,TRBD1,many,TRBV2,TGTGCCAGCAGGCAGGGGGCAGGGAACACTGAAGCTTTCTTT,CASRQGAGNTEAFF
TRBJ2-3,.,many,TRBV2,TGTGCCAGCAGTGAACGGCAGGGAAGCACAGATACGCAGTATTTT,CASSERQGSTDTQYF
TRBJ2-1,TRBD2,many,TRBV20-1,TGCAGTGCTAGTCCTAGATTAGAGGTAGCGGGAGGGCCTTTACGGGTATACAATGAGCAGTTCTTC,CSASPRLEVAGGPLRVYNEQFF
TRBJ2-3,.,many,TRBV2,TGTGCCAGCAGAAGACAGGGAGGGGATACGCAGTATTTT,CASRRQGGDTQYF
TRBJ2-7,TRBD1,many,TRBV7-7,TGTGCTAGCAGCCCCGGACAGGGTATCCCCTACGAGCAGTACTTC,CASSPGQGIPYEQYF
TRBJ2-5,.,many,TRBV3-1,TGTGCCAGCAGCACGTCCGGGGTAGCGACCTGGCAAGAGACCCAGTACTTC,CASSTSGVATWQETQYF
TRBJ2-7,.,many,TRBV7-9,TGTGCCAGCAGCTTAGGACTAGTAAGCGACGAGCAGTACTTC,CASSLGLVSDEQYF
TRBJ2-1,TRBD2,many,TRBV7-8,TGTGCCAGCAGCTTAGCACTAGCGGGACGTAGTGAGCAGTTCTTC,CASSLALAGRSEQFF
TRBJ2-1,.,many,TRBV6-2/TRBV6-3,TGTGCCAGCAGACGGGACGTTTACAATGAGCAGTTCTTC,CASRRDVYNEQFF
TRBJ2-5,TRBD1,many,TRBV20-1,TGCAGTGCTAGAGGACAGGGGGGGGGAGAGACCCAGTACTTC,CSARGQGGGETQYF
TRBJ2-1,TRBD2,many,TRBV19,TGTGCCAGTAGTATTGCTGCGGGGGGGTACAATGAGCAGTTCTTC,CASSIAAGGYNEQFF
TRBJ2-1,TRBD1,.,TRBV6-7,TGTGCCAGCAGTTGCGACAGGGCCTCCTACAATGAGCAGTTCTTC,CASSCDRASYNEQFF
TRBJ2-5,TRBD2,many,TRBV28,TGTGCCAGCAGCACCTCGGGCGCTAGCGGGAAAGAGACCCAGTACTTC,CASSTSGASGKETQYF
TRBJ2-3,TRBD2,many,TRBV7-2,TGTGCCAGCAGATCTGGACTAGTTAATACGCAGTATTTT,CASRSGLVNTQYF
TRBJ2-7,.,.,TRBV7-2,TGTGCCAGCAGCTGGGCCCACGGAGGCGAGCAGTACTTC,CASSWAHGGEQYF
TRBJ1-4,TRBD1,few,TRBV28,TGTGCCGCCGCCGGGACAGTTGAAAAACTGCTTTTT,CAAAGTVEKLLF
TRBJ1-1,.,.,TRBV18,TGTGCCAGCTCACCAACGCCCAAGGGGGAAGCTTTCTTT,CASSPTPKGEAFF
TRBJ2-6,.,few,TRBV28,TGTGCCAGCAGCACTTGGGGAAGCTCTGGGGCCAACGTCCTGACTTTC,CASSTWGSSGANVLTF
TRBJ1-5,TRBD1,many,TRBV19,TGTGCCAGTAGCAGCTCCGGGACAGGGGACGGCAATCAGCCCCAGCATTTT,CASSSSGTGDGNQPQHF
TRBJ2-7,TRBD2,.,TRBV12-3/TRBV12-4,TGTGCCAGCAGTGCGGGAGGGTCTAACTACGAGCAGTACTTC,CASSAGGSNYEQYF
TRBJ1-5,.,many,TRBV19,TGTGCCAGTAGTATTGGCAGGGTTGCGACTCAGCCCCAGCATTTT,CASSIGRVATQPQHF
TRBJ2-7,.,many,TRBV3-1,TGTGCCAGCAGCCAAAGCTCCTACGAGCAGTACTTC,CASSQSSYEQYF
TRBJ2-5,.,.,TRBV7-8,TGTGCCAGCAGCGTCAGTCGCAGGGTTGGAGAGACCCAGTACTTC,CASSVSRRVGETQYF
TRBJ2-1,.,.,TRBV10-3,TGTGCCATCGGTGGGGAAGAGCAGTTCTTC,CAIGGEEQFF
TRBJ1-1,TRBD1,many,TRBV7-2,TGTGCCAGCAGCTTCGGGACAGGGACTGAAGCTTTCTTT,CASSFGTGTEAFF
TRBJ2-1,.,many,TRBV19,TGTGCCAGTAGTAAGGACAGAACCCGACGCAATGAGCAGTTCTTC,CASSKDRTRRNEQFF
TRBJ2-1,.,.,TRBV15,TGTGCCACCAGCAGCGGGACTCATAGCTACAATGAGCAGTTCTTC,CATSSGTHSYNEQFF
TRBJ2-1,.,many,TRBV5-1,TGCGCCAGCAGCTTGGATCTAGCAAGAAATGAGCAGTTCTTC,CASSLDLARNEQFF
TRBJ2-1,TRBD1,.,TRBV12-3/TRBV12-4,TGTGCTAGCAGTTGGGACAGGGGTGTCAATGAGCAGTTCTTC,CASSWDRGVNEQFF
TRBJ2-1,TRBD2,many,TRBV28,TGTGCCAGCAGTCCCCCACTAGCGAGCTCCTACAATGAGCAGTTCTTC,CASSPPLASSYNEQFF
TRBJ1-1,.,.,TRBV7-9,TGTGCCAGCAGAGTTTCCGGGAACACTGAAGCTTTCTTT,CASRVSGNTEAFF
TRBJ2-1,TRBD2,many,TRBV20-1,TGCAGTGCTAGAGATCCCCAGACTAGCGTTTTCAATGAGCAGTTCTTC,CSARDPQTSVFNEQFF
TRBJ1-1,.,few,TRBV3-1,TGTGCCAGCAGTCCAAGTGGAGTTGAAGCTTTCTTT,CASSPSGVEAFF
TRBJ2-3,.,many,TRBV28,TGTGCCAGCAGTCTCCAAGGCGGGGTACGAAGAGATACGCAGTATTTT,CASSLQGGVRRDTQYF
TRBJ2-1,.,many,TRBV7-8,TGTGCCAGCAGTCCTAAACGTCTCAACAATGAGCAGTTCTTC,CASSPKRLNNEQFF
TRBJ1-1,.,many,TRBV2,TGTGCCAGCAGTGCGGGATTGAACACTGAAGCTTTCTTT,CASSAGLNTEAFF
TRBJ2-1,.,many,TRBV12-3/TRBV12-4,TGTGCCAGCAGTTTGATGGGCGGGACGGCCTACAATGAGCAGTTCTTC,CASSLMGGTAYNEQFF
TRBJ1-4,TRBD1,.,TRBV7-9,TGTGCCAGCAGCTCAGCTCCCAGGGGGAGTGAAAAACTGTTTTTT,CASSSAPRGSEKLFF
TRBJ2-1,.,many,TRBV7-2,TGTGCCAGCAGCTTAAGTGCGCTAGCGCGAGAGCAGTTCTTC,CASSLSALAREQFF
TRBJ2-1,.,many,TRBV19,TGTGCCAGTAGTATTGGGTTTTTACTTGGGGGGTTGTACAATGAGCAGTTCTTC,CASSIGFLLGGLYNEQFF
TRBJ2-6,.,few,TRBV15,TGTGCCACCAGCAGAGAAAGCGGGTCTGGGGCCAACGTCCTGACTTTC,CATSRESGSGANVLTF
TRBJ2-1,TRBD2,many,TRBV4-3,TGCGCCAGCAGCCGACTGGCTAGCGGCTCCTACAATGAGCAGTTCTTC,CASSRLASGSYNEQFF
TRBJ2-1,TRBD1,many,TRBV14,TGTGCCAGCAGCCATGAGAGGGACAGGGGCTCCTACAATGAGCAGTTCTTC,CASSHERDRGSYNEQFF
TRBJ1-1,TRBD1,many,TRBV6-2/TRBV6-3,TGTGCCAGCAGCGTACAGGGGGCAGGGACTGAAGCTTTCTTT,CASSVQGAGTEAFF
TRBJ2-7,.,many,TRBV28,TGTGCCAGCAGTTGGGACAACTCCTACGAGCAGTACTTC,CASSWDNSYEQYF
TRBJ2-1,TRBD2,many,TRBV3-1,TGTGCCAGCAGCCAAGGGCCTAGCGGGAGAACAAATGAGCAGTTCTTC,CASSQGPSGRTNEQFF
TRBJ2-1,TRBD2,many,TRBV15,TGTGCCACCAGCAGAGTCCCTAGCGGGAGGGTTAATGAGCAGTTCTTC,CATSRVPSGRVNEQFF
TRBJ2-3,.,many,TRBV28,TGTGCCAGCAGTTTAAGGGAGCCAGATACGCAGTATTTT,CASSLREPDTQYF
TRBJ2-7,TRBD2,.,TRBV5-1,TGCGCCAGCAGCTTGGGACTAGCGGGAGGGGCCGAGCAGTACTTC,CASSLGLAGGAEQYF
TRBJ2-1,TRBD2,.,TRBV5-4,TGTGCCAGCAGCCCCGGGACTAGCGGCAATGAGCAGTTCTTC,CASSPGTSGNEQFF
TRBJ1-1,.,.,TRBV12-3/TRBV12-4,TGTGTCAGCAGTTTCCCCCCCGGGGGCACTGAAGCTTTCTTC,CVSSFPPGGTEAFF
TRBJ2-3,TRBD1,.,TRBV3-1,TGTGCCAGCAGCCAAGGCAGGGGGGATACGCAGTATTTT,CASSQGRGDTQYF